This T cell receptor beta chain is from a study of CD8 T cells in ankylosing spondylitis. One entry per CDR3 protein, called by TCRdb with MiXCR from the 5' RACE reads. The sample consists of under 9,000 distinct CDR3 sequences, around 8.2% of them appearing once. Germline V gene lookup returns CDR1 SGDLS and CDR2 YYNGEE. The CDR3 has 18 amino acids. J gave up 1 base and V 0 bases, and 8 bases lay outside the gene matches. The rearrangement uses TRBV9 and TRBJ2-1, with 9 bases identical to TRBD2. The origin of this receptor is a male donor with ankylosing spondylitis or in good health (not recorded which). Sequencing input: blood, either unsorted or a sorted T cell fraction (not recorded which). CDR3 DNA: TGTGCCAGCAGCGTAGGGGTTAGCGGGAGTTTATCCTACAATGAGCAGTTCTTC. It encodes CASSVGVSGSLSYNEQFF.